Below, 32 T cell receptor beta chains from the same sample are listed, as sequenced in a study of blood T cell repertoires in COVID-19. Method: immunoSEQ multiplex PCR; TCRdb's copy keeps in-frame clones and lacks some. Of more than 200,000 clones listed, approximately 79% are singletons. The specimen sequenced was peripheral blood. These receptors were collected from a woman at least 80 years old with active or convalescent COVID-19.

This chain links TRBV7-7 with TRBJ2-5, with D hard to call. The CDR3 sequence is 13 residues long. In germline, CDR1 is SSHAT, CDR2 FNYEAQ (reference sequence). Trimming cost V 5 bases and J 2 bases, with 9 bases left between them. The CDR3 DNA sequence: TGTGCCAGCAGCCCCGACATTCAAGAGACCCAGTACTTC. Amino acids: CASSPDIQETQYF.

CDR3 bases: TGTGCCAGCAGTTTATATGGGGGCGACCGTAACTATGGCTACACCTTC. Amino acids: CASSLYGGDRNYGYTF. The chain employs TRBV28 and TRBJ1-2, with D perhaps TRBD1 (6 bases). Looked up from germline, CDR1 is MDHEN and CDR2 is SYDVKM. CDR3 size: 16 residues. Trimming pared 1 base from V and 1 base from J, leaving 13 bases between.

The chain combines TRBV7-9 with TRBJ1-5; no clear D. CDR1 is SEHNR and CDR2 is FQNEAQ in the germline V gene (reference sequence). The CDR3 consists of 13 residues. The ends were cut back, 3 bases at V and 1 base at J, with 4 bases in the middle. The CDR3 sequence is CASSLASNQPQHF. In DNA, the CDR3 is TGTGCCAGCAGCTTGGCCAGCAATCAGCCCCAGCATTTT.

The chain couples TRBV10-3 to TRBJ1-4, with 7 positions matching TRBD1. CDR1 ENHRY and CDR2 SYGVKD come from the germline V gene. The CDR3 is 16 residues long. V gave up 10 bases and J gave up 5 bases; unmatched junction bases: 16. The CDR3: CATMDRDRGQNEKLFF. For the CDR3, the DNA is TGTGCCACTATGGACCGGGACAGAGGACAGAATGAAAAACTGTTTTTT.

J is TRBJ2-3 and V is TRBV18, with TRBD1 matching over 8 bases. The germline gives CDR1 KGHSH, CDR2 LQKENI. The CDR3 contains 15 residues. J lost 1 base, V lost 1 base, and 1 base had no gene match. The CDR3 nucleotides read TGTGCCAGCTCACCACTCAGGGGGCGCACAGATACGCAGTATTTT. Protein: CASSPLRGRTDTQYF. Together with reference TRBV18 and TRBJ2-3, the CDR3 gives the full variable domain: NAGVMQNPRHLVRRRGQEARLRCSPMKGHSHVYWYRQLPEEGLKFMVYLQKENIIDESGMPKERFSAEFPKEGPSILRIQQVVRGDSAAYFCASSPLRGRTDTQYFGPGTRLTVL.

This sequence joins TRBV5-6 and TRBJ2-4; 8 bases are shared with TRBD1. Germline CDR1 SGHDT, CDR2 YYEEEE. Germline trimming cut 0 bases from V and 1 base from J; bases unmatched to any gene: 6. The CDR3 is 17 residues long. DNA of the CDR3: TGTGCCAGCAGCTTGGGATTCTGGGACAGGGCCAAAAACATTCAGTACTTC. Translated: CASSLGFWDRAKNIQYF.

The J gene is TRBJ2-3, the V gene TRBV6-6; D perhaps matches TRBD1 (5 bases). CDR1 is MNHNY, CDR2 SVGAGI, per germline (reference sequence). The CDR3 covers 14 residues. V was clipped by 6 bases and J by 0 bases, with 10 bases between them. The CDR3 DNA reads TGTGCCAGCAGACGGACAACTAGCACAGATACGCAGTATTTT. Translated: CASRRTTSTDTQYF.

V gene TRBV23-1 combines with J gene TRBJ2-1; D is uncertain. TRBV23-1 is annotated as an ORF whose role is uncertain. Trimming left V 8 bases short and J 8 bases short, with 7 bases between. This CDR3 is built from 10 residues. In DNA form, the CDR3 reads TGCGCCAGCGGGCGCCATGAGCAGTTCTTC. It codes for CASGRHEQFF.

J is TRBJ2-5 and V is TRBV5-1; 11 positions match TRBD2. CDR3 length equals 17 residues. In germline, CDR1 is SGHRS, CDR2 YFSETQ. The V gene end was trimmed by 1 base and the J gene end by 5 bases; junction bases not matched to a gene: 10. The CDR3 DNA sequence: TGCGCCAGCAGCTTGTCCCTCCTAGCGGGAGGATGGGAGACCCAGTACTTC. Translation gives CASSLSLLAGGWETQYF. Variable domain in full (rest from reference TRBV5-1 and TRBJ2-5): KAGVTQTPRYLIKTRGQQVTLSCSPISGHRSVSWYQQTPGQGLQFLFEYFSETQRNKGNFPGRFSGRQFSNSRSEMNVSTLELGDSALYLCASSLSLLAGGWETQYFGPGTRLLVL.

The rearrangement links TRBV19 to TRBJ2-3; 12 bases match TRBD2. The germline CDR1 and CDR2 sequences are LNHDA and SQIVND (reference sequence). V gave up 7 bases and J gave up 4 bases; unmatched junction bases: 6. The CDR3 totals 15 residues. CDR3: CASMGLAGGADTQYF. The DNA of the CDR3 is TGTGCCAGTATGGGGCTAGCGGGAGGGGCAGATACGCAGTATTTT.

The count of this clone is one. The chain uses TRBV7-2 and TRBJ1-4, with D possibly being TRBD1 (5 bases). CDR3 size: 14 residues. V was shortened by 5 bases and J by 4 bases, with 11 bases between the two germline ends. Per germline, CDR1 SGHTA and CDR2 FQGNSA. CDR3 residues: CASSLGGLNEKLFF. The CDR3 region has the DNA TGTGCCAGCAGCCTCGGGGGTCTTAATGAAAAACTGTTTTTT.

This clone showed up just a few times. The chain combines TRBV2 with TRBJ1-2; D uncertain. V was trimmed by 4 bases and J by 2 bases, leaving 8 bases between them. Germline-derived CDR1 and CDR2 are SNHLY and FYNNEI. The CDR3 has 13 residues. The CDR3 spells CASSAGGNYGYTF. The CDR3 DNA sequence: TGTGCCAGCAGTGCGGGCGGGAACTATGGCTACACCTTC.

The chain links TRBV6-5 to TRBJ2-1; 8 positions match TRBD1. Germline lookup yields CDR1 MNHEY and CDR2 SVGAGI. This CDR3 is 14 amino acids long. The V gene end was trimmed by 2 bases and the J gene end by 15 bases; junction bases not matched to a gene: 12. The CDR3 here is CASSYTRTGPLAFF. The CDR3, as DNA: TGTGCCAGCAGTTACACACGGACAGGGCCCCTGGCGTTCTTC.

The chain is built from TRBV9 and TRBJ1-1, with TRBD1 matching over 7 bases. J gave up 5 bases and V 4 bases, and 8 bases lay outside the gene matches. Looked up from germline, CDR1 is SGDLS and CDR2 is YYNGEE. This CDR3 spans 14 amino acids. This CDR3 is CASSLTRDRTEAFF. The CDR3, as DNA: TGTGCCAGCAGCCTCACCCGGGACAGAACTGAAGCTTTCTTT.

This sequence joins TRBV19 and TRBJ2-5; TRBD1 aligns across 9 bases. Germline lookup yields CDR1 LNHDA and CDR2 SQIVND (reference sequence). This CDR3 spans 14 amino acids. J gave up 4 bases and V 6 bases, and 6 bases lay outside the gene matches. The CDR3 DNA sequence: TGTGCCAGTAGCAATACAGGGGGCGGAGAGACCCAGTACTTC. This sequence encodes CASSNTGGGETQYF.

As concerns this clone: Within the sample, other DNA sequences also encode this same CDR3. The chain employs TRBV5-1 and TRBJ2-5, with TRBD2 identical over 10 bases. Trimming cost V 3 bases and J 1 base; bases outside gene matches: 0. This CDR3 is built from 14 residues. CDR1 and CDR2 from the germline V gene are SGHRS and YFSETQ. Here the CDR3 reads CASSSSGGQETQYF. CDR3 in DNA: TGCGCCAGCAGCTCTAGCGGGGGCCAAGAGACCCAGTACTTC.

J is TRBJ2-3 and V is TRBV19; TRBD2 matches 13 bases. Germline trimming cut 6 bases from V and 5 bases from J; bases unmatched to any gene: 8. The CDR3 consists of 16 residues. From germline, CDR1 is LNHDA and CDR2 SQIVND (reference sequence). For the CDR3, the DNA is TGTGCCAGTAGCGGACTAGCGGGAGTCGCCGTAGATACGCAGTATTTT. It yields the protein CASSGLAGVAVDTQYF.

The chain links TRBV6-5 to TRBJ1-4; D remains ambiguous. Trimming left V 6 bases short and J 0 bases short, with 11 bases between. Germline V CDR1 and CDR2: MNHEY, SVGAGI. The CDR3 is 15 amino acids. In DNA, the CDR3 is TGTGCCAGCAGGCTCTACACTACAACTAATGAAAAACTGTTTTTT. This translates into CASRLYTTTNEKLFF.

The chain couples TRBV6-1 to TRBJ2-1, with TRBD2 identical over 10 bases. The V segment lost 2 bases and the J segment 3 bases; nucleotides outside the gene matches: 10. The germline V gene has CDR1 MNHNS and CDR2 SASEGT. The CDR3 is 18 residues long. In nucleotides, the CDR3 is TGTGCCAGCAGTGAAATGAGCGGGGGGGCTGGCTTCTACAATGAGCAGTTCTTC. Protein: CASSEMSGGAGFYNEQFF.

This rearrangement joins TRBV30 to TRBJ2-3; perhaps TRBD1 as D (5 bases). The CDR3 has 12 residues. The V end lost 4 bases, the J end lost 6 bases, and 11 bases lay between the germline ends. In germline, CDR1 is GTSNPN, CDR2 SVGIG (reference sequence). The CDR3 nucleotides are TGTGCCTGGACGGCAGGGATTGATACGCAGTATTTT. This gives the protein CAWTAGIDTQYF.

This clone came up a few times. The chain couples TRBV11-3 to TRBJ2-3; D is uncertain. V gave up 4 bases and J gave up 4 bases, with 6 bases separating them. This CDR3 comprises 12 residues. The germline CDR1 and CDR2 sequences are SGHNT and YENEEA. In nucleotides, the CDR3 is TGTGCCAGCAGCTCCAGATCAGATACGCAGTATTTT. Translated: CASSSRSDTQYF.

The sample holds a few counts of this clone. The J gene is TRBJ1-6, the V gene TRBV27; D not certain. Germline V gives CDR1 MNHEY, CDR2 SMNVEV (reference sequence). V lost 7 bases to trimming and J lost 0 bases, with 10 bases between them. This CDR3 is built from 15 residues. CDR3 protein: CASKKDISYNSPLHF. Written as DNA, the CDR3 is TGTGCCAGCAAAAAAGACATCTCCTATAATTCACCCCTCCACTTT.

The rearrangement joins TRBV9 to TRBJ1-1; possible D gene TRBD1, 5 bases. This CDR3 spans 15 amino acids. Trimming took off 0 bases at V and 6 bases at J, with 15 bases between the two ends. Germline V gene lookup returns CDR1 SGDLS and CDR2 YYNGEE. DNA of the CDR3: TGTGCCAGCAGCGTAGAGGGTAAGGGGTTTCCTGAAGCTTTCTTT. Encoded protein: CASSVEGKGFPEAFF.

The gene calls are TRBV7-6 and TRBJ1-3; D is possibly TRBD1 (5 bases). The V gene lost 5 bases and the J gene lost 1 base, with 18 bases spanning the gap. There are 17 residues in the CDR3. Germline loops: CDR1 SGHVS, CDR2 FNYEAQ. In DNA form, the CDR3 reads TGTGCCAGCAGCCCGACGTCAGGGTTGGTATCTGGAAACACCATATATTTT. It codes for CASSPTSGLVSGNTIYF.

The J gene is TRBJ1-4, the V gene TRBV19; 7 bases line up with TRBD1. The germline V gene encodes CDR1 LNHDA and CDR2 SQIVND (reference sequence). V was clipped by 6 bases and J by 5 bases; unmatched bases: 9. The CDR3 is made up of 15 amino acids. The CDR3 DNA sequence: TGTGCCAGTAGCCGTACGACAGGGAAGAATGAAAAACTGTTTTTT. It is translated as CASSRTTGKNEKLFF.

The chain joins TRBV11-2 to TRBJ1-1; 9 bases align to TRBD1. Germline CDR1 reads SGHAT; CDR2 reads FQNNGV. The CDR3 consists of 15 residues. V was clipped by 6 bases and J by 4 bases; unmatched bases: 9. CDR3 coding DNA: TGTGCCAGCAGGATCGTGGGGACAGGGCGCACTGAAGCTTTCTTT. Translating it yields CASRIVGTGRTEAFF. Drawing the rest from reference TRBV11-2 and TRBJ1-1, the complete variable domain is EAGVAQSPRYKIIEKRQSVAFWCNPISGHATLYWYQQILGQGPKLLIQFQNNGVVDDSQLPKDRFSAERLKGVDSTLKIQPAKLEDSAVYLCASRIVGTGRTEAFFGQGTRLTVV.

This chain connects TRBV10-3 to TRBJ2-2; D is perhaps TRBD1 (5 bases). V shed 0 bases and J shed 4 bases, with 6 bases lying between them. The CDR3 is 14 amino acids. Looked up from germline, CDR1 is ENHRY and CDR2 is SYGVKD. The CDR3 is CAISESRGTGELFF. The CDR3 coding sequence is TGTGCCATCAGTGAGTCTAGGGGCACCGGGGAGCTGTTTTTT.

CDR3 in amino acids: CASSLDRAGNQPQHF. The CDR3 nucleotides are TGTGCCAGCAGCTTAGATCGTGCGGGCAATCAGCCCCAGCATTTT. The chain uses TRBV11-2 and TRBJ1-5, with no clear D. Per germline, CDR1 SGHAT and CDR2 FQNNGV. Trimming removed 0 bases at V and 2 bases at J, with 8 bases between. The CDR3 runs to 15 residues.

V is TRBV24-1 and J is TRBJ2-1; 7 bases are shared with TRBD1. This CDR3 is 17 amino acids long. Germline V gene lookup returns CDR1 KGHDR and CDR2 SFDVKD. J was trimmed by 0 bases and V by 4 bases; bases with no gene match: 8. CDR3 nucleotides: TGTGCCACCAGTGAAGGGACAGATGATAACTCCTACAATGAGCAGTTCTTC. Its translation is CATSEGTDDNSYNEQFF.

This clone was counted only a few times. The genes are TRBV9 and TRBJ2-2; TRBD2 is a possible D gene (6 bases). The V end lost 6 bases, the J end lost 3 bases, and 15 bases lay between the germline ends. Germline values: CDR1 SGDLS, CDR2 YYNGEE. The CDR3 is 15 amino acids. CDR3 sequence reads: CASKWSSGDTGELFF. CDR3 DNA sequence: TGTGCCAGCAAATGGAGTAGCGGAGACACCGGGGAGCTGTTTTTT.

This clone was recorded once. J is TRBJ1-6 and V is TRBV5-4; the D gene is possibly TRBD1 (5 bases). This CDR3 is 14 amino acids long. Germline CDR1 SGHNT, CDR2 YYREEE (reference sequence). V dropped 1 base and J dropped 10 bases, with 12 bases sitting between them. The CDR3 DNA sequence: TGTGCCAGCAGCTTGAGCCAGGGATACTCACCCCTCCACTTT. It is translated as CASSLSQGYSPLHF.

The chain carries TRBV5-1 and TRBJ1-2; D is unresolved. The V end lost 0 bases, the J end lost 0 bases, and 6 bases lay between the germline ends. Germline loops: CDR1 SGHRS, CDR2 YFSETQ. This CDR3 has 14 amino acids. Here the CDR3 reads CASSLVEANYGYTF. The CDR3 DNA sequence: TGCGCCAGCAGCTTGGTTGAGGCTAACTATGGCTACACCTTC.